This T cell receptor beta chain was observed in a study of T cell clonality in common variable immunodeficiency. This clone has more than one count but fewer than ten. The read is 3 residues too short to cover the CDR3 end, so that end is filled in from the germline J gene. Assay: immunoSEQ multiplex PCR; the TCRdb copy retains only in-frame clones and omits some. The data show tens of thousands of clones, with none appearing a single time. CDR3 length: 13 residues. In germline, CDR1 is MNHEY, CDR2 SVGEGT. This sequence originates from a person between 18 and 69 years old in good health. The sample was peripheral blood mononuclear cells. The chain joins TRBV6-2 or TRBV6-3 to TRBJ1-2, with D possibly TRBD1 on 5 matching bases. The CDR3 bases that were read are TGTGCCAGCAGTTACTCGAGGGACTCCGAC. Its protein is CASSYSRDSD. The CDR3 as a whole reads CASSYSRDSDYTF.